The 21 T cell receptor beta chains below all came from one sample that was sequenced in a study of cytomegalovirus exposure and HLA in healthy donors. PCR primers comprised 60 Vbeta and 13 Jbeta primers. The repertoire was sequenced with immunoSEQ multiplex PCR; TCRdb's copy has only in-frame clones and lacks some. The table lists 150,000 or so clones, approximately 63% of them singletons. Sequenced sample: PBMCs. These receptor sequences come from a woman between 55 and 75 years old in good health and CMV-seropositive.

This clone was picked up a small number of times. The CDR3 sequence: CASSSTRGTEAFF. For the CDR3, the DNA is TGTGCCAGCAGCTCCACCAGGGGCACTGAAGCTTTCTTT. The chain is built from TRBV6-6 and TRBJ1-1; tentatively, D is TRBD1 (6 bases). The CDR3 runs to 13 residues. V shed 6 bases and J shed 4 bases, with 12 bases lying between them. Germline V CDR1 and CDR2: MNHNY, SVGAGI (reference sequence).

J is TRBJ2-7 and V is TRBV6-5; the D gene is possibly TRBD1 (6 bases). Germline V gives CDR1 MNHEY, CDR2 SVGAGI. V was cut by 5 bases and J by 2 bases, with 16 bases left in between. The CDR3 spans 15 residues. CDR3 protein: CASSIGGGSAYEQYF. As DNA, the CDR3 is TGTGCCAGCAGTATTGGGGGCGGATCGGCCTACGAGCAGTACTTC.

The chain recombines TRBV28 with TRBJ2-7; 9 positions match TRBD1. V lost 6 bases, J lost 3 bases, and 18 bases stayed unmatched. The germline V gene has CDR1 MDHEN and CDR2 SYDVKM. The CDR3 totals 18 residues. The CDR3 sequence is CASRDRDREPKGDYEQYF. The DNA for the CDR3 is TGTGCCAGCAGGGACCGGGACAGGGAGCCGAAAGGGGACTACGAGCAGTACTTC. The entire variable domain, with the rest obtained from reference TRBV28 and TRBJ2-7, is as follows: DVKVTQSSRYLVKRTGEKVFLECVQDMDHENMFWYRQDPGLGLRLIYFSYDVKMKEKGDIPEGYSVSREKKERFSLILESASTNQTSMYLCASRDRDREPKGDYEQYFGPGTRLTVT.

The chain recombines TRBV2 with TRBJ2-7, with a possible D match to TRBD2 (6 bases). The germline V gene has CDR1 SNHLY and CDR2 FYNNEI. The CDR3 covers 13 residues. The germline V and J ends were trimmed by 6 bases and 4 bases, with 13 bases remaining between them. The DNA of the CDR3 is TGTGCCAGCAGGGCCGGGACTTTTTACGAGCAGTACTTC. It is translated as CASRAGTFYEQYF.

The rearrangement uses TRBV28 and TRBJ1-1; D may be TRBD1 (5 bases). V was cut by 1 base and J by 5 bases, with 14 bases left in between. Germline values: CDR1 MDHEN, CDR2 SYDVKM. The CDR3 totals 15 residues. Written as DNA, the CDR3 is TGTGCCAGCAGTTTATCTGTGGGGGGACGGACTGAAGCTTTCTTT. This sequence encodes CASSLSVGGRTEAFF.

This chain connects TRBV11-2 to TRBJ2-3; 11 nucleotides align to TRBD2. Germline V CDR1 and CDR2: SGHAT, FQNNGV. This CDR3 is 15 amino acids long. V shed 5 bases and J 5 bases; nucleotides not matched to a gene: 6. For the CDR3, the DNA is TGTGCCAGCAGCACAACTAGCGGGAGCTTAGATACGCAGTATTTT. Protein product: CASSTTSGSLDTQYF. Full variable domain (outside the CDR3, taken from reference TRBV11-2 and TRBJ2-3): EAGVAQSPRYKIIEKRQSVAFWCNPISGHATLYWYQQILGQGPKLLIQFQNNGVVDDSQLPKDRFSAERLKGVDSTLKIQPAKLEDSAVYLCASSTTSGSLDTQYFGPGTRLTVL.

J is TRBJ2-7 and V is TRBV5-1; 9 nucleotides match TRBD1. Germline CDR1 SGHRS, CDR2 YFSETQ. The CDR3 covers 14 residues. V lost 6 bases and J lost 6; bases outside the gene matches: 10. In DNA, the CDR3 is TGCGCCAGCAACTCTGGGGGACAGGGAGGCGAGCAGTACTTC. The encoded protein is CASNSGGQGGEQYF.

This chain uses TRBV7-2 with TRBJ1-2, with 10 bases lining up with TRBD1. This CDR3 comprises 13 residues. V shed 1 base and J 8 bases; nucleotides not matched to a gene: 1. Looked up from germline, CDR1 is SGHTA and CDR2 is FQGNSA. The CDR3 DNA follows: TGTGCCAGCAGCTTAGGGGACAGGGGCGGCTACACCTTC. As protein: CASSLGDRGGYTF. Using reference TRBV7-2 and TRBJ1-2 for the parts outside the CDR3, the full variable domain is GAGVSQSPSNKVTEKGKDVELRCDPISGHTALYWYRQSLGQGLEFLIYFQGNSAPDKSGLPSDRFSAERTGGSVSTLTIQRTQQEDSAVYLCASSLGDRGGYTFGSGTRLTVV.

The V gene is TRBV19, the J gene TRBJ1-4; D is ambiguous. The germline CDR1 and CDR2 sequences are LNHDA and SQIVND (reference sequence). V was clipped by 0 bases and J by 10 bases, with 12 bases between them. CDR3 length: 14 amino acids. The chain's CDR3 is CASSIEAGVGKLFF. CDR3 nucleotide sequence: TGTGCCAGTAGTATAGAGGCCGGGGTCGGAAAACTGTTTTTT.

CDR3 amino acids: CASSWGQLYEQYF. DNA for the CDR3: TGTGCCAGCAGCTGGGGACAGCTCTACGAGCAGTACTTC. The rearrangement links TRBV7-9 to TRBJ2-7; 7 bases are a match to TRBD1. Germline CDR1 reads SEHNR; CDR2 reads FQNEAQ (reference sequence). V lost 4 bases to trimming and J lost 3 bases; unmatched junction nucleotides: 3. The CDR3 sequence is 13 residues long.

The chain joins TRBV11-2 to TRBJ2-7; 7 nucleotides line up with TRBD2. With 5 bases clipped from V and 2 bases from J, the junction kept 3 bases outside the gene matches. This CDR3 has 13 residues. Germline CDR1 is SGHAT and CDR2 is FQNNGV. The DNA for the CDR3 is TGTGCCAGCAGCGTCAGCGGGGCCTACGAGCAGTACTTC. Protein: CASSVSGAYEQYF.

DNA of the CDR3: TGTGCCAGCAGTGAATCAACAGTTGATGGCTACACCTTC. Translating gives CASSESTVDGYTF. This chain links TRBV2 with TRBJ1-2; D is uncertain. The V and J ends lost 2 bases and 6 bases respectively, with 10 bases between them. CDR3 length: 13 amino acids. Germline CDR1 and CDR2: SNHLY and FYNNEI.

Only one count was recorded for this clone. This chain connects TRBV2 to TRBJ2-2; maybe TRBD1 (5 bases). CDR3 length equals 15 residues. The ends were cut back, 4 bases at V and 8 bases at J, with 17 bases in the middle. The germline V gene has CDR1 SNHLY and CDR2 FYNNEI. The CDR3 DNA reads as TGTGCCAGCAGTGTGCGTCAGGGCACACCGGGGGAGCTGTTTTTT. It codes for CASSVRQGTPGELFF.

Here the CDR3 reads CASSLGPGTSGSYEQYF. DNA of the CDR3: TGCGCCAGCAGCTTGGGACCTGGGACTAGCGGGAGCTACGAGCAGTACTTC. This chain links TRBV5-1 with TRBJ2-7, with 14 bases identical to TRBD2. The CDR3 extends over 17 amino acids. V lost 0 bases, J lost 3 bases, and 5 bases stayed unmatched. The germline gives CDR1 SGHRS, CDR2 YFSETQ.

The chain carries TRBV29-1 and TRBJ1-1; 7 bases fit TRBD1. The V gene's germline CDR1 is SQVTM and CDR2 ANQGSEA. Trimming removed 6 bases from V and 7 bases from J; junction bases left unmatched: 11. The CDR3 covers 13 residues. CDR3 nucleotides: TGCAGCGTCGAATACCGGGACAGAAATGAAGCTTTCTTT. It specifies CSVEYRDRNEAFF.

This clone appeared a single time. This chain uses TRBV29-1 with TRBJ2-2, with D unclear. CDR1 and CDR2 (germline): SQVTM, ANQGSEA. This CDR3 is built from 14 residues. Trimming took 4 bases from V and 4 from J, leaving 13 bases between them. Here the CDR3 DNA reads TGCAGCGTTGCGCCAGGCCTTACCACCGGGGAGCTGTTTTTT. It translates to CSVAPGLTTGELFF.

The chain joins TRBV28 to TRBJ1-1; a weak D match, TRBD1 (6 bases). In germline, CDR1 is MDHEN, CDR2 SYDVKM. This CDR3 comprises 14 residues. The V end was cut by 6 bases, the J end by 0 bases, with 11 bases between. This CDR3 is CASRGTTMNTEAFF. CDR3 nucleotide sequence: TGTGCCAGCAGGGGGACAACTATGAACACTGAAGCTTTCTTT.

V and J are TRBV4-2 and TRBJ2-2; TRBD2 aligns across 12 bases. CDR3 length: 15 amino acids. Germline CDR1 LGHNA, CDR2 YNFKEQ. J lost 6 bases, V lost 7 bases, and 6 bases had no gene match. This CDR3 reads CASTRLAGAAGELFF. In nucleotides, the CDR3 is TGTGCCAGCACCAGACTAGCGGGAGCGGCCGGGGAGCTGTTTTTT.

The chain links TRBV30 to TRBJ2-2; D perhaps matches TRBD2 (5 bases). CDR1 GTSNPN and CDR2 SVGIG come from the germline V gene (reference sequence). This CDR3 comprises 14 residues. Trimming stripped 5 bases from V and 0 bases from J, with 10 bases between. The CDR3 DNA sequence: TGTGCCTGGCGAATAGCGCCGAACACCGGGGAGCTGTTTTTT. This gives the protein CAWRIAPNTGELFF.

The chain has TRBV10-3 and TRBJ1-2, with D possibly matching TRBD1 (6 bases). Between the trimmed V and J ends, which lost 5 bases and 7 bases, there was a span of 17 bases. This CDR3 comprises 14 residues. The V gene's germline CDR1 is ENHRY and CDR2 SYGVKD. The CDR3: CAISPGVSEAGYTF. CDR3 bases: TGTGCCATCAGTCCAGGGGTTTCGGAAGCTGGCTACACCTTC.

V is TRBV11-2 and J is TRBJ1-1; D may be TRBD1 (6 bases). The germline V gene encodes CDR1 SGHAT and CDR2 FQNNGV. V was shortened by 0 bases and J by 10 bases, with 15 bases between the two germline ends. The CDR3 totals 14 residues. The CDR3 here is CASSLEGIRGRAFF. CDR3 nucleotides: TGTGCCAGCAGCTTAGAAGGGATCAGGGGACGAGCTTTCTTT.